There are a few counts of the clone carrying this TCR beta chain. Antigen specificity is unknown. The length of the CDR3 is 13 residues. The V end was cut by 6 bases, the J end by 0 bases, with 9 bases between. CDR1 is SQVTM, CDR2 ANQGSEA, per germline. These data are taken from a study of T cells in Graves' hyperthyroidism and ophthalmopathy. Findings and caveats of the study: Researchers found most expanded thyroid clonotypes above 0.001 in blood as well.

Amplification of TCR beta CDR3 regions used RNA as the template. Researchers ran a first-round RT-PCR on the TCR CDR3 using the HTBI primer set. TCRdb itself ran the multiplex PCR reads through MiXCR, one entry per CDR3 protein. This table holds approximately 560,000 distinct CDR3 sequences, about 45% found once. Patients aged 18 to 65 had newly diagnosed hyperthyroidism that had lasted under 2 months. Clinical symptoms, serum thyroxine and TRAb, thyroid ultrasound and orbital computed tomography were used for the diagnoses. This rearrangement joins TRBV29-1 to TRBJ2-1; possibly TRBD1 or TRBD2 for D (5 bases each). The clonotype originates from a woman aged 18-29 years with Graves' hyperthyroidism. Sample: peripheral blood or thyroid tissue (not recorded which). In DNA, the CDR3 is TGCAGCGTGCCAGGGAGCTCCTACAATGAGCAGTTCTTC. Translating it yields CSVPGSSYNEQFF.